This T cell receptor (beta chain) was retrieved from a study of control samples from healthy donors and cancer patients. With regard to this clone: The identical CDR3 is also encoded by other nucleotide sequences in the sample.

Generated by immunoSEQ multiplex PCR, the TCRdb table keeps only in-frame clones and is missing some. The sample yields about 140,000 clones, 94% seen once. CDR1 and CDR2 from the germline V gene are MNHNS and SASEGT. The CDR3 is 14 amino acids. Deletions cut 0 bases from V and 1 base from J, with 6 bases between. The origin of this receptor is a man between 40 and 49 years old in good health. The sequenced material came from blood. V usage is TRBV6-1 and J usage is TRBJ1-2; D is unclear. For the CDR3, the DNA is TGTGCCAGCAGTGAAGCTCCGGGTAACTATGGCTACACCTTC. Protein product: CASSEAPGNYGYTF.